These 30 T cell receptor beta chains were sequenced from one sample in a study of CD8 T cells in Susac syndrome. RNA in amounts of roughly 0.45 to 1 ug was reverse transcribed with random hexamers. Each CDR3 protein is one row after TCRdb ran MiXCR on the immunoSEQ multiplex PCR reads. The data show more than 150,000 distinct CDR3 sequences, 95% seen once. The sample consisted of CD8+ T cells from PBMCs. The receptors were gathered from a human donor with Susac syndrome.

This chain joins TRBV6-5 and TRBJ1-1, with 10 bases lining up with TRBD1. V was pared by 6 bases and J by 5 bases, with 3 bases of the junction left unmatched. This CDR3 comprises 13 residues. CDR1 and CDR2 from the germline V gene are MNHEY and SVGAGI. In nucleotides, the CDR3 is TGTGCCAGCAGGGACAGGGGGGATACTGAAGCTTTCTTT. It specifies CASRDRGDTEAFF.

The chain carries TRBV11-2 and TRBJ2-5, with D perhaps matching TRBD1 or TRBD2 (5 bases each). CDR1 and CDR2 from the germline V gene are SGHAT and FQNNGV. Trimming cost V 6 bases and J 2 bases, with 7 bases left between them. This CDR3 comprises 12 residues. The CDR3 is CASSGGQETQYF. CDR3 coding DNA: TGTGCCAGCAGTGGGGGACAAGAGACCCAGTACTTC.

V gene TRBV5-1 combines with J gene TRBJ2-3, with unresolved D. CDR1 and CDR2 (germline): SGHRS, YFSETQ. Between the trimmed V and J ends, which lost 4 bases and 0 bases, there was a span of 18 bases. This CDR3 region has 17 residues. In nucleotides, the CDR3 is TGCGCCAGCAGCACCCACTGGACCGAATCTAGCACAGATACGCAGTATTTT. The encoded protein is CASSTHWTESSTDTQYF.

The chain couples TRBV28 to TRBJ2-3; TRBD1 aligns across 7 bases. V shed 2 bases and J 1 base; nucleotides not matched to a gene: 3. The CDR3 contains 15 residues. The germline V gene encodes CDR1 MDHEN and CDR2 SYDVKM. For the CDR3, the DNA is TGTGCCAGCAGTTTAGTAGGGACAGGCACAGATACGCAGTATTTT. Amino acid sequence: CASSLVGTGTDTQYF.

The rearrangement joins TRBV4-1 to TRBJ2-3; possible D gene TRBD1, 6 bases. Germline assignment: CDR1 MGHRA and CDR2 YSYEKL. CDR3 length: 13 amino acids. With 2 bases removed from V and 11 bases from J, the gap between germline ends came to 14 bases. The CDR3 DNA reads TGCGCCAGCAGCCAACCCGGACAGTGGGTGCAGTATTTT. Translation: CASSQPGQWVQYF.

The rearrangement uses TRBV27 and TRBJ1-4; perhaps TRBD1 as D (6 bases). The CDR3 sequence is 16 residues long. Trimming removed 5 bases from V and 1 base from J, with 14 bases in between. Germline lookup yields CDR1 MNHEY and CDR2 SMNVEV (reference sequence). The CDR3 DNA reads TGTGCCAGCAGTCCGAGCTCAGGGGAAACTAATGAAAAACTGTTTTTT. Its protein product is CASSPSSGETNEKLFF.

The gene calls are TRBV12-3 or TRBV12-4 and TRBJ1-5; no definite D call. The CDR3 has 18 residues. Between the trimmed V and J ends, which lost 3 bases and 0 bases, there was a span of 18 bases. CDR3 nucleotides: TGTGCCAGCAGTTTTACGTCAGGAGGGAAAGTTAGCAATCAGCCCCAGCATTTT. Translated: CASSFTSGGKVSNQPQHF.

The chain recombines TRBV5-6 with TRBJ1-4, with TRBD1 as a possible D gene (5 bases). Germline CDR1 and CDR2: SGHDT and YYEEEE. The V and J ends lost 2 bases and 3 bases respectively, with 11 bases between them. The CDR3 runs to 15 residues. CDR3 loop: CASSFTTQANEKLFF. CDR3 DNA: TGTGCCAGCAGCTTTACGACACAGGCTAATGAAAAACTGTTTTTT.

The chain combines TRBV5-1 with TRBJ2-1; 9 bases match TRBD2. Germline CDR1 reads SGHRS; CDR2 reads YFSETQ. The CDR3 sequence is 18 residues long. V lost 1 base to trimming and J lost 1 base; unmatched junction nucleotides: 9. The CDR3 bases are TGCGCCAGCAGCTTGACTAGCGGGCATTTGGGTTCCTACAATGAGCAGTTCTTC. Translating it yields CASSLTSGHLGSYNEQFF.

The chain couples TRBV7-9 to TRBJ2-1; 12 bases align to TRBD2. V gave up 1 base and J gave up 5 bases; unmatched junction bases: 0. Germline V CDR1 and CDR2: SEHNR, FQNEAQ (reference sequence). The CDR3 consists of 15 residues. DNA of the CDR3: TGTGCCAGCAGCTTAGGACTAGCGGGGGACAATGAGCAGTTCTTC. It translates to CASSLGLAGDNEQFF.

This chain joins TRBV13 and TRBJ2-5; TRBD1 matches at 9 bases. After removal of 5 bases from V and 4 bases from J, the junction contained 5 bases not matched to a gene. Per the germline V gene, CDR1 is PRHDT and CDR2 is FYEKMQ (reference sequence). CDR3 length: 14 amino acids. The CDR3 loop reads CASSHNRGPETQYF. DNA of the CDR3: TGTGCCAGCAGCCACAACAGGGGGCCAGAGACCCAGTACTTC.

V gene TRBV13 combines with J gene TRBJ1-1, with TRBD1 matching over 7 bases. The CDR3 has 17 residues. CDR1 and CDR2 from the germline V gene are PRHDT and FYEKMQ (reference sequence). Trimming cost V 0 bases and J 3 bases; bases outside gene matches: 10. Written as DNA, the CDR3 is TGTGCCAGCAGCTTAGGCCTAACCCCGGGACAGCACACTGAAGCTTTCTTT. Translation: CASSLGLTPGQHTEAFF.

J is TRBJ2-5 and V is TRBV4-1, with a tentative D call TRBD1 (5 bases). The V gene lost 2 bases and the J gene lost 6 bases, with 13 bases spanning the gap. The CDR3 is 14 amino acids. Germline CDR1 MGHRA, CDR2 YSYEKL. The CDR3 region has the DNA TGCGCCAGCAGCCAAATTGACAGTCCGCAGACCCAGTACTTC. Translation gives CASSQIDSPQTQYF.

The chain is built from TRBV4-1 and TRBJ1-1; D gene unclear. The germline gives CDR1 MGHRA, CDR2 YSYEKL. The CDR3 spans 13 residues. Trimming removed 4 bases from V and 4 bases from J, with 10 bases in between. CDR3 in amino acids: CASSPRQATEAFF. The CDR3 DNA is TGCGCCAGCAGCCCCAGGCAGGCCACTGAAGCTTTCTTT.

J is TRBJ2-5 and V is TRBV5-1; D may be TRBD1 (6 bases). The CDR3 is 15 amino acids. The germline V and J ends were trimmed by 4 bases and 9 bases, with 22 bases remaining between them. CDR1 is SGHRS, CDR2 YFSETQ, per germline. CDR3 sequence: CASSLGAGTTVAQYF. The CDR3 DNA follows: TGCGCCAGCAGCCTGGGGGCAGGCACAACAGTGGCCCAGTACTTC.

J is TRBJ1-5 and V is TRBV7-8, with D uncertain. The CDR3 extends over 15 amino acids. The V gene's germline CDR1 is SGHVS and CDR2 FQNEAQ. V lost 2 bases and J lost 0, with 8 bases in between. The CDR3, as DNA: TGTGCCAGCAGCTTAAAAGCAGGTAGCAATCAGCCCCAGCATTTT. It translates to CASSLKAGSNQPQHF.

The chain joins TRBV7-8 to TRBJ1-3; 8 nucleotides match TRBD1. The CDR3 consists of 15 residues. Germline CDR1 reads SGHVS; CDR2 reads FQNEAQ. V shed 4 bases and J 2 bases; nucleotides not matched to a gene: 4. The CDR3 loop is CASSSRTGTGNTIYF. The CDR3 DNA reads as TGTGCCAGCAGCTCCCGGACAGGGACTGGAAACACCATATATTTT.

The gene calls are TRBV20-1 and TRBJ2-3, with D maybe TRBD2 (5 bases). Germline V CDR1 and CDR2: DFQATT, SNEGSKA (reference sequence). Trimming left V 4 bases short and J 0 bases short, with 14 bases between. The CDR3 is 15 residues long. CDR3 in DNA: TGCAGTGCTAAATCCGGCGGCGGGAGCACAGATACGCAGTATTTT. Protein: CSAKSGGGSTDTQYF.

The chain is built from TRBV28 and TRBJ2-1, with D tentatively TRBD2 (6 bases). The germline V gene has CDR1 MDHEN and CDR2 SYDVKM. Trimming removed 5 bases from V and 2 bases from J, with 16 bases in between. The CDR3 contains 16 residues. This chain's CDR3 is CASSPPLSGTYNEQFF. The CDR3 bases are TGTGCCAGCAGTCCTCCACTTAGCGGTACCTACAATGAGCAGTTCTTC.

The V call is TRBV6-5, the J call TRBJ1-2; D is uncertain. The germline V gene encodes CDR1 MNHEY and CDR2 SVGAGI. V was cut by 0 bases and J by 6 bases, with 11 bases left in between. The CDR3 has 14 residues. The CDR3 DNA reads TGTGCCAGCAGTTACTCGGAGGGCGCCAATGGCTACACCTTC. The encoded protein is CASSYSEGANGYTF.

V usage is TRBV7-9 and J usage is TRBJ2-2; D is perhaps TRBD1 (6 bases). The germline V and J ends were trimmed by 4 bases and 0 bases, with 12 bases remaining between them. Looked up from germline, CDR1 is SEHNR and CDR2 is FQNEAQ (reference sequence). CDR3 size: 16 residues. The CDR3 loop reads CASSSGGTPNTGELFF. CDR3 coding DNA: TGTGCCAGCAGCTCTGGTGGGACACCGAACACCGGGGAGCTGTTTTTT.

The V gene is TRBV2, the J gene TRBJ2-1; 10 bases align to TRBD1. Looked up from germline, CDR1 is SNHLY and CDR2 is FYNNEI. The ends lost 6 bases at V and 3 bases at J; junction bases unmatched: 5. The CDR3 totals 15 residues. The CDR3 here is CASSGWTGGYNEQFF. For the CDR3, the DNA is TGTGCCAGCAGCGGGTGGACAGGGGGCTACAATGAGCAGTTCTTC.

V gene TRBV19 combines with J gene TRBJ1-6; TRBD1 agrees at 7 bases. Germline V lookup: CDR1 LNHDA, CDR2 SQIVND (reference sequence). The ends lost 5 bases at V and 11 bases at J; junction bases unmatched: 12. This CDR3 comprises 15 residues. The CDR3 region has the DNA TGTGCCAGTAGTGCCGACAGGGAGGGAAAGACACCCCTCCACTTT. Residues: CASSADREGKTPLHF.

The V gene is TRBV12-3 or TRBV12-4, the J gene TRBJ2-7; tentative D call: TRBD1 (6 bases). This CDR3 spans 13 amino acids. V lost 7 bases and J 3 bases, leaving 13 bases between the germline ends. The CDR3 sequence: CASNPGHDYEQYF. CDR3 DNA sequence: TGTGCCAGCAACCCGGGACACGACTACGAGCAGTACTTC.

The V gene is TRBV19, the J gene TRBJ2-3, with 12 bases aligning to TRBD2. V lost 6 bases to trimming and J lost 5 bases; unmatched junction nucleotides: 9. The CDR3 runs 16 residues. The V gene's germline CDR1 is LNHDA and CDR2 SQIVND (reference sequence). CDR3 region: CASSRLTSGREDTQYF. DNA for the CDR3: TGTGCCAGTAGCCGACTGACTAGCGGGAGAGAAGATACGCAGTATTTT.

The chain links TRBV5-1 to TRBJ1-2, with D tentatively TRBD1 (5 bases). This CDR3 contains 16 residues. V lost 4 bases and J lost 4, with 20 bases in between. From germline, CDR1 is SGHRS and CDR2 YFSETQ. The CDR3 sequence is CASSPPGPGQPYGYTF. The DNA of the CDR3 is TGCGCCAGCAGCCCCCCGGGTCCAGGGCAACCCTATGGCTACACCTTC.

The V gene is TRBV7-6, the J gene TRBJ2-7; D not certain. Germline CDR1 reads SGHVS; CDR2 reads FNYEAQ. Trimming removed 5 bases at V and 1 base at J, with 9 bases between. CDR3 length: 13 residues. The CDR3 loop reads CASSTGISYEQYF. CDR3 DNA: TGTGCCAGCAGCACGGGTATTTCCTACGAGCAGTACTTC.

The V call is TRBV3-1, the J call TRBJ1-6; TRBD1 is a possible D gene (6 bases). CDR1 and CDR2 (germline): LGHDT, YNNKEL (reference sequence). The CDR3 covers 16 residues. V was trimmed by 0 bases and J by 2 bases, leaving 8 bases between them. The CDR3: CASSQEGQAYNSPLHF. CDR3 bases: TGTGCCAGCAGCCAAGAGGGACAAGCCTATAATTCACCCCTCCACTTT.

The CDR3 protein is CASSEAGPLTYEQYF. In DNA, the CDR3 is TGTGCCAGCAGTGAAGCTGGGCCACTGACCTACGAGCAGTACTTC. This chain uses TRBV6-1 with TRBJ2-7; D is ambiguous. The germline gives CDR1 MNHNS, CDR2 SASEGT. The CDR3 runs 15 residues. The V end was cut by 0 bases, the J end by 2 bases, with 11 bases between.

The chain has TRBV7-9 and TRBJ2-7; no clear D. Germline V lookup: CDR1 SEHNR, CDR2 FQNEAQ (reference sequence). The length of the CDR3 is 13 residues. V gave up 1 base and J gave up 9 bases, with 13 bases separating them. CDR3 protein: CASSLGAGRPQYF. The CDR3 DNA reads TGTGCCAGCAGCTTAGGGGCTGGCCGTCCGCAGTACTTC.